One and the same sample provided the 20 T cell receptor beta chains below, sequenced in a study of cytomegalovirus exposure and HLA in healthy donors. Primers for the PCR totalled 60 Vbeta and 13 Jbeta. Assay: immunoSEQ multiplex PCR; the TCRdb copy retains only in-frame clones and omits some. The sample totals roughly 30,000 clones. The material sequenced was PBMCs. These receptor sequences come from a woman in her 40s in good health and CMV-seropositive.

This sequence joins TRBV29-1 and TRBJ1-3; TRBD1 matches at 7 bases. The CDR3 covers 14 residues. V dropped 3 bases and J dropped 0; count of bases not matched to a gene: 2. CDR1 is SQVTM and CDR2 is ANQGSEA in the germline V gene. CDR3 coding DNA: TGCAGCGTTGATGGACAGGACTCTGGAAACACCATATATTTT. Translation gives CSVDGQDSGNTIYF.

The chain links TRBV29-1 to TRBJ2-3; a weak D match, TRBD2 (6 bases). CDR3 length: 12 residues. CDR1 is SQVTM, CDR2 ANQGSEA, per germline. Trimming took 1 base from V and 5 from J, leaving 7 bases between them. The CDR3 DNA is TGCAGCGTTGAAGGGGGAGGAGATACGCAGTATTTT. Translated: CSVEGGGDTQYF.

The chain uses TRBV2 and TRBJ2-7; 8 nucleotides match TRBD2. V was pared by 8 bases and J by 3 bases, with 6 bases of the junction left unmatched. This CDR3 contains 13 residues. Germline assignment: CDR1 SNHLY and CDR2 FYNNEI. CDR3 coding DNA: TGTGCCAGCGTTGGACTAGCAGTCTACGAGCAGTACTTC. It yields the protein CASVGLAVYEQYF.

This sequence joins TRBV7-9 and TRBJ1-2; D may be TRBD1 (5 bases). Germline loops: CDR1 SEHNR, CDR2 FQNEAQ (reference sequence). Between the trimmed V and J ends, which lost 5 bases and 6 bases, there was a span of 16 bases. This CDR3 spans 14 amino acids. CDR3 region: CASSATDRWHGYTF. The CDR3, as DNA: TGTGCCAGCAGCGCGACAGACCGCTGGCATGGCTACACCTTC.

The V and J genes are TRBV28 and TRBJ2-3, with 12 bases identical to TRBD2. The germline V gene has CDR1 MDHEN and CDR2 SYDVKM. The CDR3 has 15 residues. The V gene end was trimmed by 5 bases and the J gene end by 5 bases; junction bases not matched to a gene: 5. DNA for the CDR3: TGTGCCAGCAGTCTCCTAGCGGGAGGGCAAGATACGCAGTATTTT. Its translation: CASSLLAGGQDTQYF.

V and J are TRBV9 and TRBJ2-7; D is possibly TRBD1 (6 bases). Between the trimmed V and J ends, which lost 3 bases and 3 bases, there was a span of 13 bases. The CDR3 length is 14 residues. Per germline, CDR1 SGDLS and CDR2 YYNGEE. The chain's CDR3 is CASSAPGQSYEQYF. The CDR3 DNA reads as TGTGCCAGCAGCGCCCCGGGACAAAGCTACGAGCAGTACTTC.

This chain links TRBV28 with TRBJ2-3, with D maybe TRBD2 (6 bases). Between the trimmed V and J ends, which lost 6 bases and 4 bases, there was a span of 17 bases. The V gene's germline CDR1 is MDHEN and CDR2 SYDVKM. The CDR3 consists of 15 residues. The CDR3 region is CASSLLEGSPDTQYF. The CDR3 coding sequence is TGTGCCAGCAGCCTCTTGGAGGGATCCCCAGATACGCAGTATTTT. The full variable domain, in which reference TRBV28 and TRBJ2-3 provide the parts outside the CDR3, is DVKVTQSSRYLVKRTGEKVFLECVQDMDHENMFWYRQDPGLGLRLIYFSYDVKMKEKGDIPEGYSVSREKKERFSLILESASTNQTSMYLCASSLLEGSPDTQYFGPGTRLTVL.

The chain joins TRBV9 to TRBJ2-1; 10 nucleotides align to TRBD2. This CDR3 contains 17 residues. Per the germline V gene, CDR1 is SGDLS and CDR2 is YYNGEE. V shed 0 bases, J shed 1 base, and the junction held 4 bases outside the gene matches. The CDR3 sequence is CASSVGGLALSYNEQFF. Here the CDR3 DNA reads TGTGCCAGCAGCGTAGGGGGACTAGCGCTATCCTACAATGAGCAGTTCTTC. Complete variable domain (other parts from reference TRBV9 and TRBJ2-1): DSGVTQTPKHLITATGQRVTLRCSPRSGDLSVYWYQQSLDQGLQFLIQYYNGEERAKGNILERFSAQQFPDLHSELNLSSLELGDSALYFCASSVGGLALSYNEQFFGPGTRLTVL.

The chain is built from TRBV12-5 and TRBJ2-7; tentative D call: TRBD2 (5 bases). CDR1 is LGHNT and CDR2 is FRNRAP in the germline V gene. This CDR3 region has 14 residues. Trimming removed 5 bases at V and 2 bases at J, with 13 bases between. The CDR3 nucleotides read TGTGCTAGTGGTCTGTACCCCGGGACCTACGAGCAGTACTTC. Translation gives CASGLYPGTYEQYF.

The rearrangement links TRBV30 to TRBJ2-7; 7 positions match TRBD2. Trimming took 2 bases from V and 2 from J; bases not matched to a gene: 6. This CDR3 comprises 14 residues. CDR1 and CDR2 from the germline V gene are GTSNPN and SVGIG (reference sequence). The CDR3 DNA sequence: TGTGCCTGGAGTTGGGGGGGAGGGGCCTACGAGCAGTACTTC. It translates to CAWSWGGGAYEQYF.

J is TRBJ2-7 and V is TRBV29-1, with D possibly matching TRBD2 (6 bases). Germline V gene data show CDR1 as SQVTM and CDR2 as ANQGSEA. The CDR3 extends over 11 amino acids. V was shortened by 3 bases and J by 7 bases, with 10 bases between the two germline ends. The CDR3 here is CSVESAGEQYF. CDR3 DNA sequence: TGCAGCGTTGAGTCAGCGGGTGAGCAGTACTTC.

V gene TRBV4-1 combines with J gene TRBJ2-7; TRBD1 is a possible D gene (6 bases). Between the trimmed V and J ends, which lost 4 bases and 3 bases, there was a span of 13 bases. The germline V gene has CDR1 MGHRA and CDR2 YSYEKL. There are 14 residues in the CDR3. CDR3 DNA: TGCGCCAGCAGCCGACAGGACTCTAACTACGAGCAGTACTTC. Its protein product is CASSRQDSNYEQYF.

The chain links TRBV4-1 to TRBJ1-1; D gene ambiguous. Between the trimmed V and J ends, which lost 3 bases and 0 bases, there was a span of 14 bases. This CDR3 comprises 16 residues. CDR1 MGHRA and CDR2 YSYEKL come from the germline V gene. CDR3 sequence: CASSQVALAMNTEAFF. CDR3 bases: TGCGCCAGCAGCCAGGTAGCCCTGGCGATGAACACTGAAGCTTTCTTT.

This rearrangement joins TRBV4-1 to TRBJ1-4; D perhaps matches TRBD1 (5 bases). V was trimmed by 1 base and J by 6 bases, leaving 12 bases between them. CDR3 length equals 15 residues. Germline V gives CDR1 MGHRA, CDR2 YSYEKL. CDR3 coding DNA: TGCGCCAGCAGCCAAGTCGATCGGGGGGATGAAAAACTGTTTTTT. Amino acids: CASSQVDRGDEKLFF.

The chain carries TRBV28 and TRBJ2-7; tentative D call: TRBD2 (6 bases). Deletions cut 4 bases from V and 6 bases from J, with 22 bases between. The CDR3 runs to 16 residues. Germline-derived CDR1 and CDR2 are MDHEN and SYDVKM. DNA of the CDR3: TGTGCCAGCAGTTCCCCTACCGGGACTGGAGCTGGCGAGCAGTACTTC. As protein: CASSSPTGTGAGEQYF.

V gene TRBV5-1 combines with J gene TRBJ2-7, with 11 bases identical to TRBD1. Trimming cost V 4 bases and J 5 bases; bases outside gene matches: 5. The length of the CDR3 is 14 residues. The germline CDR1 and CDR2 sequences are SGHRS and YFSETQ. The CDR3 protein is CASSNRDRGDEQYF. CDR3 DNA sequence: TGCGCCAGCAGCAACCGGGACAGGGGGGACGAGCAGTACTTC.

The V gene is TRBV5-6, the J gene TRBJ2-2, with D perhaps matching TRBD2 (5 bases). The CDR3 runs to 13 residues. Germline V lookup: CDR1 SGHDT, CDR2 YYEEEE. Deletions cut 0 bases from V and 9 bases from J, with 9 bases between. The DNA for the CDR3 is TGTGCCAGCAGCTTGGGGACTCTAAGGGAGCTGTTTTTT. This gives the protein CASSLGTLRELFF. The variable domain in full, with the rest retrieved from reference TRBV5-6 and TRBJ2-2, is DAGVTQSPTHLIKTRGQQVTLRCSPKSGHDTVSWYQQALGQGPQFIFQYYEEEERQRGNFPDRFSGHQFPNYSSELNVNALLLGDSALYLCASSLGTLRELFFGEGSRLTVL.

The rearrangement links TRBV29-1 to TRBJ1-1; tentatively, D is TRBD1 (6 bases). Germline CDR1 is SQVTM and CDR2 is ANQGSEA. The CDR3 has 12 residues. V gave up 6 bases and J gave up 1 base, with 9 bases separating them. The CDR3 DNA sequence: TGCAGCGTAAGGGGGGGGAACACTGAAGCTTTCTTT. It is translated as CSVRGGNTEAFF.

Regarding this clone: This sample includes further DNA sequences coding for the same CDR3. The chain recombines TRBV29-1 with TRBJ2-7; 8 bases agree with TRBD1. From germline, CDR1 is SQVTM and CDR2 ANQGSEA. The ends lost 5 bases at V and 3 bases at J; junction bases unmatched: 3. CDR3 size: 12 residues. CDR3 loop: CSVLGQGYEQYF. CDR3 nucleotide sequence: TGCAGCGTTCTCGGACAGGGCTACGAGCAGTACTTC.

This chain connects TRBV6-6 to TRBJ1-2, with a tentative D call TRBD1 (5 bases). CDR3 size: 13 residues. V gave up 2 bases and J gave up 7 bases, with 11 bases separating them. The germline V gene has CDR1 MNHNY and CDR2 SVGAGI (reference sequence). The CDR3 region is CASSYNGGTGYTF. The DNA of the CDR3 is TGTGCCAGCAGTTACAACGGAGGGACTGGCTACACCTTC.